Presented here are 8 T cell receptor beta chains from one specimen sequenced in a study of PD-1 blockade in mismatch repair-deficient tumors. These receptors have no identified antigens. Clones were read by immunoSEQ multiplex PCR, and TCRdb kept only the in-frame ones, dropping some. This sample carries over 9,000 clones, approximately 86% of them seen once, and the ten largest clones take more than 20%. Noted time point: roughly 10-day in vitro stimulation with candidate neoantigen peptide 2. The material was cells cultured in vitro, obtained from a patient treated with pembrolizumab. Receptors were obtained from an adult with mismatch repair-deficient cancer.

The rearrangement uses TRBV10-3 and TRBJ2-7; TRBD2 matches 9 bases. The germline V gene has CDR1 ENHRY and CDR2 SYGVKD. The CDR3 sequence is 13 residues long. V dropped 4 bases and J dropped 9; count of bases not matched to a gene: 7. CDR3 loop: CAISGEPAGGQYF. CDR3 nucleotides: TGTGCCATCAGTGGGGAACCAGCGGGAGGGCAGTACTTC.

The V and J genes are TRBV25-1 and TRBJ1-1, with unresolved D. CDR1 and CDR2 from the germline V gene are MGHDK and SYGVNS. V was pared by 0 bases and J by 8 bases, with 13 bases between. The CDR3 runs to 14 residues. Written as DNA, the CDR3 is TGTGCCAGCAGTGAATACCCCTTAGGTCGCGAAGCTTTCTTT. Translated: CASSEYPLGREAFF.

The V call is TRBV7-2, the J call TRBJ2-5; TRBD1 might be the D (7 bases). The V gene's germline CDR1 is SGHTA and CDR2 FQGNSA. The CDR3 runs 14 residues. Trimming shortened V by 5 bases and J by 4 bases, and 14 bases separated the two germline ends. This CDR3 is CASSLNRGGETQYF. CDR3 nucleotide sequence: TGTGCCAGCAGCCTTAACAGGGGAGGAGAGACCCAGTACTTC.

The J gene is TRBJ2-3, the V gene TRBV11-1, with 9 bases matching TRBD2. The trim removed 4 bases at V and 4 bases at J, leaving 6 bases unmatched. This CDR3 has 15 amino acids. Germline values: CDR1 SGHAT, CDR2 FQDESV (reference sequence). The CDR3 region has the DNA TGTGCCAGCAGCTCGTTTAGCGGGAGTGCAGATACGCAGTATTTT. Translated: CASSSFSGSADTQYF.

This clone occurred a few times. The chain is built from TRBV27 and TRBJ2-7; tentatively, D is TRBD1 or TRBD2 (5 bases each). V gave up 5 bases and J gave up 3 bases, with 11 bases separating them. The CDR3 has 13 amino acids. From germline, CDR1 is MNHEY and CDR2 SMNVEV (reference sequence). The CDR3 region has the DNA TGTGCCAGCAGTATGACTGGGGGCTACGAGCAGTACTTC. It translates to CASSMTGGYEQYF.

This chain joins TRBV7-3 and TRBJ2-3; D remains unclear. CDR3 length: 14 residues. With 1 base removed from V and 1 base from J, the gap between germline ends came to 6 bases. Germline V CDR1 and CDR2: SGHTA, FQGTGA. CDR3 DNA: TGTGCCAGCAGCTTAATGCTTGGCACAGATACGCAGTATTTT. Translating it yields CASSLMLGTDTQYF. The whole variable domain, filled in from reference TRBV7-3 and TRBJ2-3, reads GAGVSQTPSNKVTEKGKYVELRCDPISGHTALYWYRQSLGQGPEFLIYFQGTGAADDSGLPNDRFFAVRPEGSVSTLKIQRTERGDSAVYLCASSLMLGTDTQYFGPGTRLTVL.

V gene TRBV18 combines with J gene TRBJ1-4; D ambiguous. V lost 6 bases and J lost 7, with 21 bases in between. This CDR3 has 16 residues. The V gene's germline CDR1 is KGHSH and CDR2 LQKENI. CDR3: CASSVNPSLEGEKLFF. The CDR3 DNA sequence: TGTGCCAGCTCCGTTAACCCCTCGTTGGAGGGTGAAAAACTGTTTTTT.

The rearrangement joins TRBV29-1 to TRBJ2-1, with 9 bases lining up with TRBD1. This CDR3 is built from 16 residues. V shed 3 bases, J shed 8 bases, and the junction held 14 bases outside the gene matches. From germline, CDR1 is SQVTM and CDR2 ANQGSEA. This chain's CDR3 is CSVEVPGTGSVHEQFF. The CDR3 coding sequence is TGCAGCGTTGAGGTGCCCGGGACAGGGTCCGTCCATGAGCAGTTCTTC.